This TCR beta chain was identified in a study of CD8+ T cells in alopecia areata. Points from the study as a whole: Lesional scalp displayed greater clonality than normal scalp, most notably in alopecia totalis/universalis.

This CDR3 has 16 amino acids. In germline, CDR1 is ENHRY, CDR2 SYGVKD. Trimming cost V 5 bases and J 5 bases; bases outside gene matches: 8. Investigators isolated RNA and reverse transcribed it into cDNA to act as the sequencing template. The data were produced by immunoSEQ multiplex PCR, yet TCRdb's version contains in-frame clones alone and is incomplete. Among about 140,000 clones listed, around 51% were seen once. This clone has a handful of counts. Antigen: not known. The input for sequencing was CD4+ T cells sorted from blood, taken at week 0. The chain employs TRBV10-3 and TRBJ2-1; 11 nucleotides match TRBD1. The sequence was obtained from a human donor with alopecia areata. The CDR3 reads CAISFTPGQGDNEQFF. Here the CDR3 DNA reads TGTGCCATCAGTTTTACACCGGGACAGGGGGACAATGAGCAGTTCTTC.